The 9 T cell receptor beta chains in this list originate from one sample, sequenced in a study of OX40 agonist ivuxolimab in advanced cancers. Library preparation employed the immunoSEQ multiplex PCR assay. Sourced from immuneACCESS, this table was stored by TCRdb with only in-frame sequences that have V and J called. A share of the clones is absent; for the studies checked, an unresolved V gene accounts for under half, and the remainder has no known explanation. The sample includes roughly 92,000 clones, with around 89% observed a single time. In total, the top ten clones hold around 0.16% of the sample. The material was CD4+ or CD8+ T cells sorted from blood, obtained in a trial of the OX40 agonist ivuxolimab. The receptors originated from an adult with an advanced solid tumor such as melanoma, head and neck, liver or kidney cancer.

The chain recombines TRBV7-8 with TRBJ2-7; D tentatively fits TRBD1 or TRBD2 (7 bases each). V was trimmed by 5 bases and J by 0 bases, leaving 17 bases between them. The CDR3 extends over 16 amino acids. The germline gives CDR1 SGHVS, CDR2 FQNEAQ. The CDR3 coding sequence is TGTGCCAGCAGCCAAGGGGGCGGGAGCCTCTCCTACGAGCAGTACTTC. Its protein is CASSQGGGSLSYEQYF.

The V call is TRBV19, the J call TRBJ2-7, with 7 bases matching TRBD2. Trimming cost V 2 bases and J 3 bases; bases outside gene matches: 7. This CDR3 spans 15 amino acids. CDR1 and CDR2 from the germline V gene are LNHDA and SQIVND (reference sequence). The CDR3 loop reads CASSISVGTNYEQYF. CDR3 nucleotides: TGTGCCAGTAGTATAAGTGTGGGGACTAACTACGAGCAGTACTTC.

The V and J genes are TRBV2 and TRBJ1-5, with a tentative D call TRBD1 (6 bases). This CDR3 contains 15 residues. Germline CDR1 and CDR2: SNHLY and FYNNEI. V shed 6 bases and J shed 1 base, with 13 bases lying between them. CDR3 sequence: CASSVQGLSNQPQHF. The CDR3 DNA follows: TGTGCCAGCAGCGTACAGGGTTTAAGCAATCAGCCCCAGCATTTT. Together with reference TRBV2 and TRBJ1-5, the CDR3 gives the full variable domain: EPEVTQTPSHQVTQMGQEVILRCVPISNHLYFYWYRQILGQKVEFLVSFYNNEISEKSEIFDDQFSVERPDGSNFTLKIRSTKLEDSAMYFCASSVQGLSNQPQHFGDGTRLSIL.

This chain connects TRBV15 to TRBJ2-3; possibly TRBD1 for D (5 bases). The CDR3 totals 12 residues. Germline CDR1 LNHNV, CDR2 YYDKDF (reference sequence). V gave up 3 bases and J gave up 10 bases, with 11 bases separating them. DNA for the CDR3: TGTGCCACCAGCAGTCACAAGGGGCCGCAGTATTTT. Its translation: CATSSHKGPQYF.

The chain combines TRBV5-1 with TRBJ1-4, with a weak D call TRBD1 (6 bases). The V and J ends lost 7 bases and 10 bases respectively, with 20 bases between them. CDR3 length: 14 residues. Germline values: CDR1 SGHRS, CDR2 YFSETQ. CDR3 protein: CASQPSEGGGKLFF. The CDR3 nucleotides are TGCGCCAGCCAACCCTCGGAAGGGGGAGGAAAACTGTTTTTT.

This rearrangement joins TRBV7-6 to TRBJ1-2; tentative D call: TRBD1 (6 bases). Germline-derived CDR1 and CDR2 are SGHVS and FNYEAQ. This CDR3 is 14 amino acids long. V dropped 3 bases and J dropped 4 bases, with 12 bases sitting between them. The CDR3 protein is CASSLARGGYGYTF. Here the CDR3 DNA reads TGTGCCAGCAGCTTGGCCAGGGGAGGCTATGGCTACACCTTC.

The chain uses TRBV5-5 and TRBJ2-7; D is tentatively TRBD1 or TRBD2 (5 bases each). Germline CDR1 SGHKS, CDR2 YYEKEE (reference sequence). The V gene lost 5 bases and the J gene lost 6 bases, with 18 bases spanning the gap. The length of the CDR3 is 14 residues. The CDR3 sequence: CASSSPGPVREQYF. CDR3 DNA sequence: TGTGCCAGCAGTAGCCCGGGACCCGTGCGCGAGCAGTACTTC.

The gene calls are TRBV5-4 and TRBJ1-2; tentatively, D is TRBD1 (5 bases). This CDR3 is 13 amino acids long. Trimming removed 3 bases at V and 7 bases at J, with 13 bases between. Germline values: CDR1 SGHNT, CDR2 YYREEE (reference sequence). CDR3 amino acids: CASSSRGFSGYTF. CDR3 DNA: TGTGCCAGCAGCTCGAGGGGCTTTTCTGGCTACACCTTC.

This chain joins TRBV5-1 and TRBJ2-2, with 11 nucleotides matching TRBD1. The CDR3 sequence is 14 residues long. The junction had 1 base not matched to a gene; V was cut back by 4 bases and J by 5 bases. Germline loops: CDR1 SGHRS, CDR2 YFSETQ. CDR3 sequence (DNA): TGCGCCAGCAGCCGGGACAGGGGGACCGGGGAGCTGTTTTTT. Its protein is CASSRDRGTGELFF.